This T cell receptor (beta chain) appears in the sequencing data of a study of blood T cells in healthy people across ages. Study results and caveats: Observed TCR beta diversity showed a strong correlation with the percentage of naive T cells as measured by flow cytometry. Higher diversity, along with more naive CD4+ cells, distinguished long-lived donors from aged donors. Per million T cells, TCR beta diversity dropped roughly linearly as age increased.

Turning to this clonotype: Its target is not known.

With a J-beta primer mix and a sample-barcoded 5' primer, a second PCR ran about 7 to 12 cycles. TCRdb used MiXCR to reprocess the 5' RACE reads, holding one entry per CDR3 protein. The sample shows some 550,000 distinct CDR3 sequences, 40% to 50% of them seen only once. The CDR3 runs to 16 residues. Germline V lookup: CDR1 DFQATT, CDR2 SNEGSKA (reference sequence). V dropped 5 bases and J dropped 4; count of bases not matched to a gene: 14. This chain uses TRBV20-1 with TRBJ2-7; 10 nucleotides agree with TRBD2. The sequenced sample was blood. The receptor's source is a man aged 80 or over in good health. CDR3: CSAVRLAGRLPYEQYF. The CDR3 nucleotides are TGCAGTGCTGTTAGACTAGCGGGCAGACTACCTTACGAGCAGTACTTC.